The 21 T cell receptor beta chains given below trace back to one sample, sequenced in a study of OX40 agonist ivuxolimab in advanced cancers. TCRdb keeps only in-frame clones here, not all; method: immunoSEQ multiplex PCR. The sample has approximately 49,000 clones, 65% to 85% seen once; the top ten hold 1% to 1.3%. Here the sequenced sample was CD4+ or CD8+ T cells sorted from blood, taken in a trial of the OX40 agonist ivuxolimab. All receptors come from an adult with an advanced solid tumor such as melanoma, head and neck, liver or kidney cancer.

This chain joins TRBV10-3 and TRBJ2-3, with D tentatively TRBD1 or TRBD2 (5 bases each). CDR3 length equals 14 residues. Germline V gene lookup returns CDR1 ENHRY and CDR2 SYGVKD. V shed 3 bases and J shed 6 bases, with 13 bases lying between them. In nucleotides, the CDR3 is TGTGCCATCAGTGAAGGGACGGCACAGGATACGCAGTATTTT. Amino acids: CAISEGTAQDTQYF.

There are a few counts of this clone. This chain joins TRBV7-2 and TRBJ1-2; 9 bases map to TRBD1. The CDR3 has 16 amino acids. Trimming at V came to 4 bases and at J to 2 bases, leaving 8 bases not matched to a gene. CDR1 SGHTA and CDR2 FQGNSA come from the germline V gene. The CDR3 sequence: CASSSDGTGSNYGYTF. The DNA for the CDR3 is TGTGCCAGCAGCTCAGACGGGACAGGGTCCAACTATGGCTACACCTTC.

J is TRBJ2-1 and V is TRBV30; the match to TRBD1 covers 8 bases. The germline gives CDR1 GTSNPN, CDR2 SVGIG (reference sequence). The V gene end was trimmed by 3 bases and the J gene end by 2 bases; junction bases not matched to a gene: 3. This CDR3 is 14 amino acids long. The chain's CDR3 is CAWRDRATYNEQFF. The CDR3 nucleotides are TGTGCCTGGAGGGACAGGGCTACCTACAATGAGCAGTTCTTC.

The table lists this clone with a count of one. This sequence joins TRBV19 and TRBJ1-6; 9 bases are shared with TRBD1. V trimming: 6 bases; J trimming: 9 bases; junction bases outside the gene matches: 9. CDR1 and CDR2 (germline): LNHDA, SQIVND (reference sequence). The CDR3 spans 15 residues. CDR3 coding DNA: TGTGCCAGTAGCCAAACCGGGACAGGGAGTTCACCCCTCCACTTT. Translated, it gives CASSQTGTGSSPLHF. Full variable domain (missing parts from reference TRBV19 and TRBJ1-6): DGGITQSPKYLFRKEGQNVTLSCEQNLNHDAMYWYRQDPGQGLRLIYYSQIVNDFQKGDIAEGYSVSREKKESFPLTVTSAQKNPTAFYLCASSQTGTGSSPLHFGNGTRLTVT.

A remark on this clone: This CDR3 is also generated by other DNA sequences in the sample. The chain carries TRBV7-3 and TRBJ2-2; no reliable D call. This CDR3 is 14 amino acids long. Germline V lookup: CDR1 SGHTA, CDR2 FQGTGA. The V gene lost 3 bases and the J gene lost 1 base, with 6 bases spanning the gap. The DNA for the CDR3 is TGTGCCAGCAGCTTTTCGGGGAACACCGGGGAGCTGTTTTTT. It codes for CASSFSGNTGELFF.

The chain carries TRBV7-3 and TRBJ2-2, with D unresolved. The CDR3 is 14 residues long. V was shortened by 6 bases and J by 1 base, with 9 bases between the two germline ends. Germline CDR1 and CDR2: SGHTA and FQGTGA. CDR3 amino acids: CASRSLRNTGELFF. The CDR3 DNA follows: TGTGCCAGCAGGTCCCTGAGGAACACCGGGGAGCTGTTTTTT.

The rearrangement uses TRBV5-1 and TRBJ2-1; 7 positions match TRBD2. V dropped 3 bases and J dropped 5; count of bases not matched to a gene: 8. The germline V gene encodes CDR1 SGHRS and CDR2 YFSETQ. This CDR3 spans 15 amino acids. DNA for the CDR3: TGCGCCAGCAGCTCTCGGGGGGACTTCGACAATGAGCAGTTCTTC. Its protein product is CASSSRGDFDNEQFF.

DNA for the CDR3: TGTGCCAGCAGCTTGCTAGTGCCGATGTCCTACGAGCAGTACTTC. It translates to CASSLLVPMSYEQYF. The V call is TRBV5-6, the J call TRBJ2-7; D call uncertain. Germline V gives CDR1 SGHDT, CDR2 YYEEEE. The CDR3 consists of 15 residues. V was cut by 1 base and J by 1 base, with 12 bases left in between.

This chain connects TRBV2 to TRBJ1-6; no reliable D call. CDR1 is SNHLY and CDR2 is FYNNEI in the germline V gene. CDR3 length: 14 residues. The V end was cut by 1 base, the J end by 7 bases, with 8 bases between. The CDR3 DNA reads TGTGCCAGCAGTGAAGGGGTAGCAAATTCACCCCTCCACTTT. It translates to CASSEGVANSPLHF.

The J gene is TRBJ2-7, the V gene TRBV11-2; either TRBD1 or TRBD2 may supply D (6 bases each). The CDR3 spans 13 residues. V was cut by 3 bases and J by 7 bases, with 13 bases left in between. Germline CDR1 is SGHAT and CDR2 is FQNNGV. This CDR3 is CASSFLQGGEQYF. The CDR3 DNA reads as TGTGCCAGCAGCTTCTTACAGGGAGGAGAGCAGTACTTC. Filled out from reference TRBV11-2 and TRBJ2-7, the complete variable domain reads EAGVAQSPRYKIIEKRQSVAFWCNPISGHATLYWYQQILGQGPKLLIQFQNNGVVDDSQLPKDRFSAERLKGVDSTLKIQPAKLEDSAVYLCASSFLQGGEQYFGPGTRLTVT.

This sequence joins TRBV7-6 and TRBJ2-5, with 7 bases identical to TRBD1. CDR3 length: 15 amino acids. The germline V gene encodes CDR1 SGHVS and CDR2 FNYEAQ. V shed 1 base and J 4 bases; nucleotides not matched to a gene: 6. The CDR3 DNA reads TGTGCCAGCAGCTTAGGAGGGGGCGCCGGAGAGACCCAGTACTTC. It encodes CASSLGGGAGETQYF.

CDR3: CATSREVAIKGYEQYF. The CDR3 nucleotides are TGTGCCACCAGCAGAGAGGTAGCAATAAAAGGTTACGAGCAGTACTTC. The chain couples TRBV15 to TRBJ2-7; D not certain. Germline loops: CDR1 LNHNV, CDR2 YYDKDF (reference sequence). V was shortened by 0 bases and J by 4 bases, with 16 bases between the two germline ends. The CDR3 is 16 amino acids. Full variable domain (missing parts from reference TRBV15 and TRBJ2-7): DAMVIQNPRYQVTQFGKPVTLSCSQTLNHNVMYWYQQKSSQAPKLLFHYYDKDFNNEADTPDNFQSRRPNTSFCFLDIRSPGLGDTAMYLCATSREVAIKGYEQYFGPGTRLTVT.

The rearrangement uses TRBV4-3 and TRBJ2-1; TRBD2 matches 13 bases. The CDR3 totals 16 residues. The V gene's germline CDR1 is LGHNA and CDR2 YSLEER. V dropped 3 bases and J dropped 1; count of bases not matched to a gene: 0. CDR3 in DNA: TGCGCCAGCAGCCAGGGACTAGCGGGGTCCTACAATGAGCAGTTCTTC. Translated, it gives CASSQGLAGSYNEQFF.

CDR3 in DNA: TGTGCCAGCAGCCCAACAACGGGATACCAAGAGACCCAGTACTTC. Its protein product is CASSPTTGYQETQYF. The chain uses TRBV7-3 and TRBJ2-5; D perhaps matches TRBD2 (5 bases). From germline, CDR1 is SGHTA and CDR2 FQGTGA. This CDR3 spans 15 amino acids. Trimming took off 5 bases at V and 0 bases at J, with 13 bases between the two ends. The variable domain in full, completed from reference TRBV7-3 and TRBJ2-5, reads GAGVSQTPSNKVTEKGKYVELRCDPISGHTALYWYRQSLGQGPEFLIYFQGTGAADDSGLPNDRFFAVRPEGSVSTLKIQRTERGDSAVYLCASSPTTGYQETQYFGPGTRLLVL.

The rearrangement joins TRBV27 to TRBJ1-5, with D perhaps matching TRBD1 (5 bases). This CDR3 region has 16 residues. V gave up 2 bases and J gave up 8 bases, with 19 bases separating them. Germline V lookup: CDR1 MNHEY, CDR2 SMNVEV (reference sequence). The CDR3 loop is CASSLNRFGAPKPQHF. DNA of the CDR3: TGTGCCAGCAGTTTAAACAGGTTTGGAGCCCCTAAGCCCCAGCATTTT.

This clone was observed once. The V gene is TRBV10-3, the J gene TRBJ2-2; the match to TRBD1 covers 10 bases. The germline V gene encodes CDR1 ENHRY and CDR2 SYGVKD. With 7 bases clipped from V and 9 bases from J, the junction kept 11 bases outside the gene matches. This CDR3 comprises 15 residues. CDR3 sequence reads: CAITQGQGEIRELFF. The CDR3 DNA reads TGTGCCATCACGCAAGGACAGGGGGAAATCAGGGAGCTGTTTTTT.

V is TRBV28 and J is TRBJ2-5; 9 nucleotides line up with TRBD2. J was trimmed by 1 base and V by 5 bases; bases with no gene match: 8. This CDR3 comprises 16 residues. CDR1 MDHEN and CDR2 SYDVKM come from the germline V gene. Here the CDR3 DNA reads TGTGCCAGCAGTCCAGCGGGGGGCCGGGTCCAAGAGACCCAGTACTTC. Translating gives CASSPAGGRVQETQYF.

The J gene is TRBJ1-4, the V gene TRBV27; D is possibly TRBD1 (6 bases). Germline lookup yields CDR1 MNHEY and CDR2 SMNVEV (reference sequence). This CDR3 has 15 residues. Trimming pared 5 bases from V and 2 bases from J, leaving 12 bases between. Here the CDR3 DNA reads TGTGCCAGCAGTGGCCTCGGGGGCACTAATGAAAAACTGTTTTTT. Amino acid sequence: CASSGLGGTNEKLFF.

The J gene is TRBJ1-5, the V gene TRBV19, with D possibly matching TRBD1 (5 bases). Germline CDR1 is LNHDA and CDR2 is SQIVND (reference sequence). The CDR3 loop spans 14 amino acids. V was clipped by 5 bases and J by 7 bases, with 15 bases between them. CDR3 region: CASSPQGGDQPQHF. The CDR3 DNA reads as TGTGCCAGTAGTCCGCAGGGAGGGGACCAGCCCCAGCATTTT.

The chain employs TRBV5-8 and TRBJ1-5; D is undetermined. The germline CDR1 and CDR2 sequences are SGHTS and YDEGEE. V was shortened by 4 bases and J by 5 bases, with 10 bases between the two germline ends. The CDR3 loop spans 13 amino acids. CDR3 region: CASSPDLYQPQHF. CDR3 in DNA: TGTGCCAGCAGCCCGGACCTTTATCAGCCCCAGCATTTT. The full variable domain, with the rest looked up from reference TRBV5-8 and TRBJ1-5, is EAGVTQSPTHLIKTRGQQATLRCSPISGHTSVYWYQQALGLGLQFLLWYDEGEERNRGNFPPRFSGRQFPNYSSELNVNALELEDSALYLCASSPDLYQPQHFGDGTRLSIL.

In its sample, this clone was seen once. The rearrangement uses TRBV7-3 and TRBJ2-3; a possible D gene is TRBD1 (5 bases). The CDR3 totals 16 residues. Germline loops: CDR1 SGHTA, CDR2 FQGTGA. Deletions cut 2 bases from V and 1 base from J, with 13 bases between. The CDR3: CASSLRGWGGTDTQYF. CDR3 nucleotides: TGTGCCAGCAGCTTACGAGGTTGGGGCGGCACAGATACGCAGTATTTT.